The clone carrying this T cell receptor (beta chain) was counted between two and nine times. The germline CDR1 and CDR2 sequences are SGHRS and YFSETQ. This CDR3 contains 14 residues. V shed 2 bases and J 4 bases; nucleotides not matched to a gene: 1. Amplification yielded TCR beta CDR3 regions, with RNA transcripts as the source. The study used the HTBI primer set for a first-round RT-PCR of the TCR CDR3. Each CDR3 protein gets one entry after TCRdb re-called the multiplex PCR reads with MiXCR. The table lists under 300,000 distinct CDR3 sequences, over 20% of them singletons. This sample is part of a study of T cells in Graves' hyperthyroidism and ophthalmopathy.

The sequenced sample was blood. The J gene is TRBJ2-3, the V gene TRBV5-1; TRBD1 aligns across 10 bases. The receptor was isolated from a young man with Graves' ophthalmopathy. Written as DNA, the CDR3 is TGCGCCAGCAGCTTCGACAGGGGGCCAGATACGCAGTATTTT. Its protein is CASSFDRGPDTQYF.